This TCR beta chain is from a study of blood T cell repertoires in COVID-19. Germline assignment: CDR1 MNHEY and CDR2 SVGEGT. CDR3 length equals 16 residues. V gave up 5 bases and J gave up 0 bases, with 16 bases separating them. Data came from immunoSEQ multiplex PCR; TCRdb stores just in-frame clones and leaves some out. Of about 410,000 clones listed, 90% are singletons. Which cohort a participant joined came from the clinical history participants gave. This sequence originates from a man aged 18 to 35 who had recovered from COVID-19. The chain links TRBV6-2 or TRBV6-3 to TRBJ1-1; possible D gene TRBD1, 6 bases. The sequenced sample was PBMCs or T cells enriched from blood (not recorded which). The CDR3 DNA reads TGTGCCAGCAGTCCACGACAGGCTCGCATGAACACTGAAGCTTTCTTT. Protein sequence: CASSPRQARMNTEAFF.